Below, 6 T cell receptor beta chains from the same sample are listed, as sequenced in a study of identical twins. TCRdb itself ran the 5' RACE reads through MiXCR, one entry per CDR3 protein. This sample has approximately 500,000 distinct CDR3 sequences; approximately 24% occur once, and the top ten carry 2.9%. The same sample was also studied in work on T cells expressing NK-cell markers.

The specimen sequenced was CD4+ T cells sorted from blood. All receptors come from a young woman in good health.

This clonotype was counted between two and nine times. J is TRBJ2-2 and V is TRBV9; maybe TRBD1 (6 bases). The CDR3 covers 14 residues. CDR1 is SGDLS and CDR2 is YYNGEE in the germline V gene. Trimming pared 0 bases from V and 5 bases from J, leaving 8 bases between. For the CDR3, the DNA is TGTGCCAGCAGCGTAGGCCAGGGGACCGGGGAGCTGTTTTTT. This encodes CASSVGQGTGELFF.

V is TRBV12-3 or TRBV12-4 and J is TRBJ2-7; 7 bases map to TRBD1. The CDR3 consists of 14 residues. Trimming took 6 bases from V and 3 from J; bases not matched to a gene: 8. The CDR3 is CASSPSTGDYEQYF. The CDR3 bases are TGTGCCAGCAGCCCCTCCACAGGGGACTACGAGCAGTACTTC.

This chain joins TRBV5-4 and TRBJ2-6; 7 bases fit TRBD2. Germline CDR1 and CDR2: SGHNT and YYREEE (reference sequence). The length of the CDR3 is 16 residues. V lost 4 bases to trimming and J lost 3 bases; unmatched junction nucleotides: 7. CDR3 loop: CASSPVGGNGANVLTF. In DNA form, the CDR3 reads TGTGCCAGCAGCCCGGTGGGGGGGAATGGGGCCAACGTCCTGACTTTC. The full variable domain, its missing parts supplied by reference TRBV5-4 and TRBJ2-6, is ETGVTQSPTHLIKTRGQQVTLRCSSQSGHNTVSWYQQALGQGPQFIFQYYREEENGRGNFPPRFSGLQFPNYSSELNVNALELDDSALYLCASSPVGGNGANVLTFGAGSRLTVL.

This clonotype has just a few counts. This chain connects TRBV25-1 to TRBJ2-1; 7 positions agree with TRBD2. The V and J ends lost 4 bases and 6 bases, in that order; junction bases with no gene match: 9. In germline, CDR1 is MGHDK, CDR2 SYGVNS. The CDR3 is 15 amino acids. The CDR3 nucleotides read TGTGCCAGCAGTGGGGGTTCGCGGGAGAGCAATGAGCAGTTCTTC. Translation gives CASSGGSRESNEQFF.

The CDR3 DNA sequence: TGTGCCAGCAGCCCCAGGGCGGGAGAGGAGACCCAGTACTTC. Encoded protein: CASSPRAGEETQYF. The chain recombines TRBV3-1 with TRBJ2-5; 7 bases align to TRBD2. From germline, CDR1 is LGHDT and CDR2 YNNKEL (reference sequence). After removal of 4 bases from V and 5 bases from J, the junction contained 7 bases not matched to a gene. This CDR3 spans 14 amino acids.

V and J are TRBV20-1 and TRBJ2-3, with D hard to call. The germline CDR1 and CDR2 sequences are DFQATT and SNEGSKA (reference sequence). The length of the CDR3 is 11 residues. V lost 6 bases and J lost 6, with 10 bases in between. The chain's CDR3 is CSATSLDTQYF. The CDR3 nucleotides are TGCAGTGCAACCTCACTGGATACGCAGTATTTT.